This TCR beta chain was found in a study of shared clonotypes between healthy human individuals (TCRdb year 2020). Regarding the research as a whole: A few men and two women, aged 18 to 49 years, made up the cohort. For each donor, CD4 naive and CD4 memory were each run on three plates, CD8 naive on two plates, and CD8 memory on one plate. Blood TCR repertoires of about 5 healthy adults were deeply sequenced to estimate repertoire size and the extent of clonotype sharing between individuals. Libraries were prepared and TCR repertoires were sequenced by different laboratories using diverse techniques, in order to increase sequencing depth and limit assay-specific biases. Per donor, leukapheresis produced somewhere between about 0.9 and 10 billion PBMCs. Findings and caveats that apply to the study as a whole: Based on pairwise subsampling, the degree of clonotype sharing among donors was expected to be affected by sequencing depth. Even with the large sequencing depth, rarefaction of the sorted-subset datasets indicated that sequencing was incomplete. Estimated clonotype richness was generally larger for naive than for memory subsets. Because the study included a small number of donors, the genetic and exposure-history diversity represented was limited. Only blood was sampled, and tissue TCR repertoires likely differ from those in blood. Compared with non-shared clonotypes, clonotypes shared by all four sorted-subset donors had higher generation probabilities. When four donors were compared, the shared fraction of clonotypes was 5% to 6.5% for naive CD4, about 4% for naive CD8, roughly 2.5% for memory CD4, and around 0.37% for memory CD8.

TCR CDR3 regions were amplified from genomic DNA by multiplex PCR using the deep immunoSEQ assay. For each cell subset, the extracted genomic DNA was distributed evenly across all wells of several immunoSEQ 96-well plates, and each plate served as one replicate. For sorted subsets, about 200 ng genomic DNA, equal to about 30,000 T cell genomes, was loaded into each replicate PCR. Purified libraries were measured with a Qubit 3.0 fluorometer, size-checked on a Bioanalyzer 2100, and measured again with the KAPA Library Quantification kit. Every immunoSEQ 96-well plate was sequenced on a dedicated single-read 150-cycle Illumina NextSeq 550 flow cell. The original pipeline was this. Because only junctional sequences without quality scores were contained in the immunoSEQ output, filtering matching that applied to full-length reads could not be performed. To assign V/J genes and CDR3, sequences were annotated against IMGT germline references using PyIR, a Python wrapper for IgBLAST v1.9. Reads were filtered out if the reads had weak V/J assignments (E-value above 1e-6), no CDR3, stop codons, out-of-frame junctions, or ambiguous translated residues. V3J clonotypes were defined as sequences sharing the same inferred V gene, J gene, and CDR3 amino acid sequence. The percentage overlap between two repertoires was calculated by dividing the number of shared unique clonotypes by the size of the smaller repertoire. Richness of each repertoire was evaluated using RTK rarefaction, the Chao1 estimator, and Recon v2.1 estimates of unobserved clonotypes. OLGA was used to compute generation probabilities for all TCRbeta clonotypes that the gDNA method yielded from a handful of donors. TCRdb obtained this table from immuneACCESS and retained in-frame rearrangements with V and J assigned. These tables miss some clones; where compared with another copy, unresolved V genes account for less than half of the shortfall, and the remainder is unexplained. That table is the source of V, J and clone size, and D and trimming were worked out from the DNA. For this sample there are roughly 2.2 million clones; over 85% appear just once. The ten largest make up around 0.4% of the sample.

The donors were healthy, HIV-negative adults who had no recently reported acute infections or vaccinations. All donors were Caucasian adults living in Nashville, Tennessee, USA. Magnetic negative selection was used to enrich CD4+ T cells, after which naive cells were positively selected on CD45RA and the negative fraction became the memory subset. After blood collection by leukapheresis, PBMCs were isolated using Ficoll-Histopaque density gradient centrifugation and then cryopreserved in the vapor phase of liquid nitrogen. Purity and quantity of every magnetically sorted T cell population were checked by analytical flow cytometry. From each sorted fraction, genomic DNA was isolated and quantified by UV absorbance on a Nanodrop 2000c. Spanning cysteine to phenylalanine, the CDR3 consists of 14 amino acids. The entry retains the CDR3 DNA only, 42 bases that are in frame from base 1. V loses 4 bases, J loses 5 bases, and the germline ends lie 14 bases apart. CDR1 and CDR2 (MGHDK, SYGVNS) derive from the germline V gene.

On this clone: What this receptor recognizes is not known. The sample holds no much larger clone one base away, and base qualities are not on file.

The rearranged chain carries TRBV25-1 and TRBJ2-5; the D gene remains uncertain. Input material: naive CD4+ T cells from PBMCs. This specimen's cell subset or site label, per the study, means: CD45RA+ positively selected. This TCR was recovered from a man aged 18 to 29 in good health. Some clones in this sample may be carry-over from other donors' samples. The DNA sequence is TGTGCCAGCAGTGTCCGAGGCCTGCGGGAGACCCAGTACTTC. This is translated as CASSVRGLRETQYF. With all but the CDR3 taken from the reference TRBV25-1 and TRBJ2-5 genes, the full variable domain is: EADIYQTPRYLVIGTGKKITLECSQTMGHDKMYWYQQDPGMELHLIHYSYGVNSTEKGDLSSESTVSRIRTEHFPLTLESARPSHTSQYLCASSVRGLRETQYFGPGTRLLVL.